Sequencing of this TCR beta chain was carried out in a study of blood T cell repertoires in COVID-19. Study as a whole: Material from acute and convalescent COVID-19 was sourced from the United States, Italy and Spain. T cells, B-cell-depleted T cells, or PBMCs provided the cDNA or gDNA that served as material.

As handled by the study authors: Scientists estimated how many nucleated cells there were by amplifying reference gene primers. Clones were sequenced by immunoSEQ multiplex PCR, and TCRdb holds only the in-frame ones, with some missing. That table furnishes V, J and clone size, whereas the DNA furnished D and trimming. Among a few hundred thousand clones listed, around 83% were seen once. The CDR3 runs to 13 residues. J gave up 9 bases and V 5 bases, and 6 bases lay outside the gene matches. Per the germline V gene, CDR1 is SGHAT and CDR2 is FQDESV (reference sequence). The origin of this receptor is a woman aged 45-59 years with acute or convalescent COVID-19. The chain links TRBV11-1 to TRBJ2-1; 8 positions match TRBD2. Sample: peripheral blood. The CDR3 loop reads CASSERTSSEQFF. DNA for the CDR3: TGTGCCAGCAGCGAACGGACTAGCTCTGAGCAGTTCTTC.